This T cell receptor (beta chain) came from a study of T cells after yellow fever vaccination. The length of the CDR3 is 14 residues. The trim removed 7 bases at V and 2 bases at J, leaving 5 bases unmatched. Germline V CDR1 and CDR2: MNHEY, SVGEGT. TCR cDNA, made by 5'RACE template switching, carried an added universal primer site and UMIs. In TCRdb, the 5' RACE reads were re-called with MiXCR into one record per CDR3 protein. The data hold approximately 180,000 distinct CDR3 sequences, with 6.2% observed a single time. This clonotype showed up many times. This specimen consisted of CD4+ T cells sorted from PBMCs, obtained on the day of the first yellow fever vaccination. The genes are TRBV6-2 or TRBV6-3 and TRBJ2-1, with 7 positions matching TRBD2. The TCR was taken from a young man who received the YFV17D yellow fever vaccine. The CDR3 reads CASKLSGTYNEQFF. The CDR3, as DNA: TGTGCCAGCAAACTCAGCGGGACCTACAATGAGCAGTTCTTC.